These 14 T cell receptor beta chains share one sample of origin, sequenced in a study of blood T cell repertoires in COVID-19. Sequenced by immunoSEQ multiplex PCR; TCRdb stores in-frame clones only, minus some. The top ten hold roughly a tenth of the sample, which has approximately 330,000 clones, roughly 89% seen once. The sample taken for sequencing was PBMCs or T cells enriched from blood (not recorded which). The receptors stem from a woman aged 25 to 39 who had recovered from COVID-19.

The chain employs TRBV5-6 and TRBJ2-3; no firm D call. V lost 0 bases, J lost 2 bases, and 7 bases lay in between. Germline lookup yields CDR1 SGHDT and CDR2 YYEEEE. This CDR3 region has 14 residues. DNA for the CDR3: TGTGCCAGCAGCTTGGTTGCGGTCACAGATACGCAGTATTTT. Protein product: CASSLVAVTDTQYF. Variable domain in full (rest from reference TRBV5-6 and TRBJ2-3): DAGVTQSPTHLIKTRGQQVTLRCSPKSGHDTVSWYQQALGQGPQFIFQYYEEEERQRGNFPDRFSGHQFPNYSSELNVNALLLGDSALYLCASSLVAVTDTQYFGPGTRLTVL.

This chain connects TRBV19 to TRBJ2-5, with D possibly TRBD1 on 6 matching bases. The CDR3 consists of 13 residues. In germline, CDR1 is LNHDA, CDR2 SQIVND (reference sequence). Trimming took 5 bases from V and 4 from J, leaving 11 bases between them. The CDR3 bases are TGTGCCAGTAGTGGACAGCCCGCAGAGACCCAGTACTTC. Protein sequence: CASSGQPAETQYF.

The V call is TRBV5-5, the J call TRBJ2-1; D perhaps matches TRBD2 (6 bases). CDR3 size: 14 residues. V was shortened by 6 bases and J by 3 bases, with 13 bases between the two germline ends. CDR1 is SGHKS and CDR2 is YYEKEE in the germline V gene (reference sequence). The CDR3 bases are TGTGCCAGCAAAACGGGAGAGGGCTACAATGAGCAGTTCTTC. It yields the protein CASKTGEGYNEQFF.

The chain is built from TRBV2 and TRBJ1-1, with D possibly matching TRBD1 (5 bases). CDR3 size: 14 residues. Germline lookup yields CDR1 SNHLY and CDR2 FYNNEI. V lost 6 bases and J 0 bases, leaving 11 bases between the germline ends. CDR3 sequence: CASSPGILNTEAFF. Here the CDR3 DNA reads TGTGCCAGCAGCCCAGGGATATTGAACACTGAAGCTTTCTTT. Variable domain in full (rest from reference TRBV2 and TRBJ1-1): EPEVTQTPSHQVTQMGQEVILRCVPISNHLYFYWYRQILGQKVEFLVSFYNNEISEKSEIFDDQFSVERPDGSNFTLKIRSTKLEDSAMYFCASSPGILNTEAFFGQGTRLTVV.

This chain connects TRBV6-2 or TRBV6-3 to TRBJ2-7; 12 bases match TRBD2. The V gene end was trimmed by 0 bases and the J gene end by 3 bases; junction bases not matched to a gene: 15. The CDR3 sequence is 20 residues long. Germline V gene data show CDR1 as MNHEY and CDR2 as SVGEGT. CDR3 amino acids: CASSYSRSSGRAPGHYEQYF. The CDR3 bases are TGTGCCAGCAGTTACTCGCGATCTAGCGGGAGGGCCCCAGGCCACTACGAGCAGTACTTC.

V usage is TRBV6-5 and J usage is TRBJ2-1; D possibly corresponds to TRBD2 (5 bases). This CDR3 region has 15 residues. Germline V gene sequence: CDR1 MNHEY, CDR2 SVGAGI. Trimming left V 0 bases short and J 7 bases short, with 13 bases between. CDR3 in amino acids: CASSYSPVPGNEQFF. The CDR3 DNA is TGTGCCAGCAGTTACTCTCCTGTCCCGGGGAATGAGCAGTTCTTC.

This clone occurred a few times. The chain recombines TRBV19 with TRBJ2-2, with a tentative D call TRBD2 (6 bases). This CDR3 region has 14 residues. Germline-derived CDR1 and CDR2 are LNHDA and SQIVND (reference sequence). With 7 bases removed from V and 2 bases from J, the gap between germline ends came to 11 bases. The CDR3 reads CASTQGGNTGELFF. Written as DNA, the CDR3 is TGTGCCAGTACCCAGGGAGGAAACACCGGGGAGCTGTTTTTT.

The chain combines TRBV5-5 with TRBJ2-1, with D possibly matching TRBD1 (6 bases). V dropped 2 bases and J dropped 3 bases, with 15 bases sitting between them. Per the germline V gene, CDR1 is SGHKS and CDR2 is YYEKEE (reference sequence). The CDR3 extends over 16 amino acids. CDR3 sequence (DNA): TGTGCCAGCAGCTTATTGGCAGGGGCCCTCTACAATGAGCAGTTCTTC. It encodes CASSLLAGALYNEQFF.

This rearrangement joins TRBV7-9 to TRBJ2-1, with 9 nucleotides matching TRBD2. Unmatched junction bases numbered 14, after V lost 3 bases and J lost 2 bases. Germline V lookup: CDR1 SEHNR, CDR2 FQNEAQ (reference sequence). This CDR3 comprises 19 residues. CDR3 sequence (DNA): TGTGCCAGCAGCTTCCCGACCCCCTTACGCGGGAGGGCCTACAATGAGCAGTTCTTC. Translation gives CASSFPTPLRGRAYNEQFF.

This clone was detected a few times. This sequence joins TRBV28 and TRBJ2-7; 13 nucleotides agree with TRBD2. The CDR3 has 15 residues. Germline assignment: CDR1 MDHEN and CDR2 SYDVKM. The ends lost 4 bases at V and 5 bases at J; junction bases unmatched: 5. CDR3 sequence reads: CASSYTSGRADEQYF. The CDR3 DNA is TGTGCCAGCAGTTACACTAGCGGGAGGGCCGACGAGCAGTACTTC.

A single count supports this clone. This chain uses TRBV18 with TRBJ2-1; 10 bases map to TRBD2. J gave up 9 bases and V 3 bases, and 5 bases lay outside the gene matches. Germline CDR1 KGHSH, CDR2 LQKENI. The CDR3 loop spans 14 amino acids. CDR3 sequence reads: CASSPGTSASEQFF. The CDR3, as DNA: TGTGCCAGCTCACCCGGGACTAGCGCGAGTGAGCAGTTCTTC.

The chain is built from TRBV27 and TRBJ2-7; TRBD1 matches at 8 bases. CDR3 length: 14 amino acids. The germline V gene encodes CDR1 MNHEY and CDR2 SMNVEV (reference sequence). V trimming: 6 bases; J trimming: 1 base; junction bases outside the gene matches: 5. The DNA for the CDR3 is TGTGCCAGCAGAATAAGGGACAGGTCCTACGAGCAGTACTTC. This codes for CASRIRDRSYEQYF.

The V call is TRBV19, the J call TRBJ1-5; tentative D call: TRBD1 (6 bases). This CDR3 region has 14 residues. V lost 10 bases, J lost 4 bases, and 17 bases lay in between. Germline V CDR1 and CDR2: LNHDA, SQIVND (reference sequence). DNA of the CDR3: TGTGCCACCAAGCTCGGGGGGACAAATCAGCCCCAGCATTTT. Amino acid sequence: CATKLGGTNQPQHF. The whole variable domain, filled in from reference TRBV19 and TRBJ1-5, reads DGGITQSPKYLFRKEGQNVTLSCEQNLNHDAMYWYRQDPGQGLRLIYYSQIVNDFQKGDIAEGYSVSREKKESFPLTVTSAQKNPTAFYLCATKLGGTNQPQHFGDGTRLSIL.

As to this clone: The same CDR3 arises from other DNA sequences in this sample as well. The J gene is TRBJ2-1, the V gene TRBV11-3, with D perhaps TRBD2 (5 bases). Germline V CDR1 and CDR2: SGHNT, YENEEA. The CDR3 is made up of 14 amino acids. Trimming left V 5 bases short and J 0 bases short, with 8 bases between. The CDR3 bases are TGTGCCAGCAGCCTCCGGGGCTCCTACAATGAGCAGTTCTTC. Protein: CASSLRGSYNEQFF. Full variable domain (remainder filled in from reference TRBV11-3 and TRBJ2-1): EAGVVQSPRYKIIEKKQPVAFWCNPISGHNTLYWYLQNLGQGPELLIRYENEEAVDDSQLPKDRFSAERLKGVDSTLKIQPAELGDSAVYLCASSLRGSYNEQFFGPGTRLTVL.